This record covers a single TCR beta chain. The data stem from a study of T cell changes during pregnancy in multiple sclerosis. Produced via immunoSEQ multiplex PCR; TCRdb's table is partial and in-frame only. The sample yields 50,000 to 65,000 clones, 95% to 97% seen once. The source of this sequence is a female donor with multiple sclerosis, enrolled in a pregnancy study. Material: CD8+ T cells from peripheral blood mononuclear cells, obtained after pregnancy.

CDR3 region: CASSHRQSSYNEQFF. The CDR3 bases are TGTGCCAGCAGCCACAGACAGAGCTCCTACAATGAGCAGTTCTTC. The chain recombines TRBV14 with TRBJ2-1; TRBD1 is a possible D gene (5 bases). Germline V gene sequence: CDR1 SGHDN, CDR2 FVKESK. The CDR3 length is 15 residues. The germline V and J ends were trimmed by 3 bases and 0 bases, with 9 bases remaining between them.